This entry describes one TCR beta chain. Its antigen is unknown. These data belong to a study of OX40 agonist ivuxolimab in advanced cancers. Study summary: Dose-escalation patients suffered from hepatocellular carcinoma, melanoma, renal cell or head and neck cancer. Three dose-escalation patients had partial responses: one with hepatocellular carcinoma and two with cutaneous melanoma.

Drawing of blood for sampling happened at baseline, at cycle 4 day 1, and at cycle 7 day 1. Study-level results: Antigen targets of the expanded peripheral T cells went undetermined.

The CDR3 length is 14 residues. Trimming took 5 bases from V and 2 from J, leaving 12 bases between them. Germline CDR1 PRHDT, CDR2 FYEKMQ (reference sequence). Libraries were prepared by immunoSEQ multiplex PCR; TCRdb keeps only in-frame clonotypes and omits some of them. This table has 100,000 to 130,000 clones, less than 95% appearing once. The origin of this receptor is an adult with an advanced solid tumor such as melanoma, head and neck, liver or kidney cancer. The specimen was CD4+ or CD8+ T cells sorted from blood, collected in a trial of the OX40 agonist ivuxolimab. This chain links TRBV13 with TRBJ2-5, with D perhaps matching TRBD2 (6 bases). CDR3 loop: CASSPPAGQETQYF. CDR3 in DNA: TGTGCCAGCAGCCCCCCCGCGGGACAAGAGACCCAGTACTTC.